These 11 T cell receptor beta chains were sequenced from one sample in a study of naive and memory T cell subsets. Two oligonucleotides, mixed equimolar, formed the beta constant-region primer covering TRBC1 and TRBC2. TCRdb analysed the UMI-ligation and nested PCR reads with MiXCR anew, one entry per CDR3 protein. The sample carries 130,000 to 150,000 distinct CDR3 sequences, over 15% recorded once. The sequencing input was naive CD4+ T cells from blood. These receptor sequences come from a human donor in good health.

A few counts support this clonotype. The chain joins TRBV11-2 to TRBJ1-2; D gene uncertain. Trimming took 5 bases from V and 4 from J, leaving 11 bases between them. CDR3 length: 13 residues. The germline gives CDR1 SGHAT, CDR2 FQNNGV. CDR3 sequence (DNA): TGTGCCAGCAGCCTAGGAATTCTCTATGGCTACACCTTC. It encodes CASSLGILYGYTF.

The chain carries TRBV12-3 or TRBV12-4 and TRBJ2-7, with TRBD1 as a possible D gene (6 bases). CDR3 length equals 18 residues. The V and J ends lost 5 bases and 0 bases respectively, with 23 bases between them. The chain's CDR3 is CASSPDRFLVGNSYEQYF. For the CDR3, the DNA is TGTGCCAGCAGTCCCGACAGGTTCCTGGTTGGTAACTCCTACGAGCAGTACTTC.

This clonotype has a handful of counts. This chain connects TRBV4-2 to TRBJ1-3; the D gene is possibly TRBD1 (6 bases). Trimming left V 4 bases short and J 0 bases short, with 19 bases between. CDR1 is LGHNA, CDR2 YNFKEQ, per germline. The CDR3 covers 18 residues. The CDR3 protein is CASSLTQDSHNSGNTIYF. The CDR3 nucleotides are TGTGCCAGCAGCCTCACCCAGGACAGTCATAACTCTGGAAACACCATATATTTT.

CDR3 nucleotides: TGTGCCTGGAGTTCCGACAGGGGTGTGGCCGAGCAGTACTTC. This codes for CAWSSDRGVAEQYF. The chain recombines TRBV30 with TRBJ2-7; 8 bases agree with TRBD1. V shed 2 bases and J 6 bases; nucleotides not matched to a gene: 9. Germline V gene sequence: CDR1 GTSNPN, CDR2 SVGIG (reference sequence). The CDR3 contains 14 residues.

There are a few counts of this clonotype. The CDR3 DNA sequence: TGTGCCAGCAGCTTATGGGTCAGGGTAGGGACTGAAGCTTTCTTT. Its protein product is CASSLWVRVGTEAFF. V is TRBV7-8 and J is TRBJ1-1; a possible D gene is TRBD1 (5 bases). The CDR3 has 15 amino acids. Trimming pared 2 bases from V and 5 bases from J, leaving 15 bases between. The germline CDR1 and CDR2 sequences are SGHVS and FQNEAQ.

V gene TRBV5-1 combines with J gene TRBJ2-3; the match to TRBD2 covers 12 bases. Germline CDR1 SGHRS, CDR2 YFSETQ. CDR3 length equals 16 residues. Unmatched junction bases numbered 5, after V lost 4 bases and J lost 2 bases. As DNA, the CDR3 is TGCGCCAGCAGCCCTGGACTAGCGGGGACCACAGATACGCAGTATTTT. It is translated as CASSPGLAGTTDTQYF.

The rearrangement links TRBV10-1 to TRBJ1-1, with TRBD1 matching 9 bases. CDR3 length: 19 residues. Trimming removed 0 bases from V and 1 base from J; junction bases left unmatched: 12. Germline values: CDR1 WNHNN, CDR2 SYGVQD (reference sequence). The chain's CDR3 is CASSESTPIWTGANTEAFF. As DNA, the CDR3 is TGCGCCAGCAGTGAGTCGACACCTATATGGACAGGGGCGAACACTGAAGCTTTCTTT.

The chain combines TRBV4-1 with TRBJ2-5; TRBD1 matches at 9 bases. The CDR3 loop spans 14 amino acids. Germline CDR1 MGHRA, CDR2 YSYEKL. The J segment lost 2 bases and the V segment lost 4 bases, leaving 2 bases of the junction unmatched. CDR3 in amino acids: CASSRQGGQETQYF. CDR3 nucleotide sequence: TGCGCCAGCAGCCGACAGGGGGGTCAAGAGACCCAGTACTTC.

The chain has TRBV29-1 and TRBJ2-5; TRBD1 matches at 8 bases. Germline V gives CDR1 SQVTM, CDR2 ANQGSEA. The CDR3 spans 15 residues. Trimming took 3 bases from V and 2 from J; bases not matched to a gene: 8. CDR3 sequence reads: CSVDRGTGRQETQYF. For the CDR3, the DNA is TGCAGCGTTGATAGAGGGACAGGTCGTCAAGAGACCCAGTACTTC.

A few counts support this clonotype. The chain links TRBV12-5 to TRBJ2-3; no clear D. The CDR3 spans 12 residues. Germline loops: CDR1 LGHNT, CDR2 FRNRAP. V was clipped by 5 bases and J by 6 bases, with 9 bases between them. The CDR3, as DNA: TGTGCTAGTGGTCTCCAGACGGATACGCAGTATTTT. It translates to CASGLQTDTQYF.

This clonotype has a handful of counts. CDR3 coding DNA: TGTGCCATCAGTGTTGGAACAGGGGTTGGCTACACCTTC. Residues: CAISVGTGVGYTF. V is TRBV10-3 and J is TRBJ1-2, with 7 bases matching TRBD1. The CDR3 extends over 13 amino acids. V dropped 4 bases and J dropped 7; count of bases not matched to a gene: 6. CDR1 is ENHRY and CDR2 is SYGVKD in the germline V gene.